This record concerns one T cell receptor beta chain sequence. The data derive from a study of blood T cell repertoires in COVID-19. Study in general: From T cells, B-cell-depleted T cells, or PBMCs came the material, which was cDNA or gDNA.

The CDR3 has 13 amino acids. CDR1 and CDR2 from the germline V gene are MNHNS and SASEGT. V lost 1 base to trimming and J lost 5 bases, with 8 bases between them. The table came from immunoSEQ multiplex PCR; TCRdb's copy has only in-frame clones and leaves some out. The table has tens of thousands of clones, 79% seen once. This TCR came from a man aged 60 to 75 with active or convalescent COVID-19. The chain links TRBV6-1 to TRBJ2-5; no definite D call. Sequenced material: peripheral blood. CDR3 amino acids: CASSEDIGETQYF. DNA of the CDR3: TGTGCCAGCAGTGAAGACATCGGGGAGACCCAGTACTTC.